The clone carrying this T cell receptor (beta chain) appeared a single time. This record belongs to a study of control samples from healthy donors and cancer patients. TCRdb keeps only in-frame clones here, not all; method: immunoSEQ multiplex PCR. The sample records about 190,000 clones, 85% to 95% being singletons. The CDR3 sequence is 14 residues long. Looked up from germline, CDR1 is LGHDT and CDR2 is YNNKEL (reference sequence). The V gene lost 4 bases and the J gene lost 6 bases, with 15 bases spanning the gap. Sequencing was done on a sample of blood. V and J are TRBV3-1 (or the pseudogene TRBV3-2) and TRBJ1-2, with D unresolved. The source is a man younger than 35 in good health. CDR3 sequence: CASSLRSQFNGYTF. Written as DNA, the CDR3 is TGTGCCAGCAGCCTCAGGTCCCAGTTTAATGGCTACACCTTC.